This T cell receptor beta chain was identified during a study of T cells in localized non-small cell lung cancer. General study points: It remains possible that heterogeneity exists, since only one tumor region was sequenced.

The CDR3 is 17 amino acids. V shed 1 base, J shed 8 bases, and the junction held 14 bases outside the gene matches. Looked up from germline, CDR1 is MDHEN and CDR2 is SYDVKM. Using immunoSEQ multiplex PCR, the repertoire was profiled, and TCRdb retains in-frame clones only, with some absent. The sample shows more than 9,000 clones, about three quarters of them seen only once. Of note for this clone: Its matching antigen is unknown.

This sequence was found in a male donor at least 60 years old with stage I lung adenocarcinoma. This specimen consisted of peripheral blood, obtained before any cancer treatment. This chain connects TRBV28 to TRBJ2-1, with 7 positions matching TRBD2. The CDR3 nucleotides are TGTGCCAGCAGTTTATTCCGGACTGGAGGGAGGGTCGATGAGCAGTTCTTC. Protein sequence: CASSLFRTGGRVDEQFF.